This T cell receptor (beta chain) is drawn from a study of blood T cell repertoires in COVID-19. As for the study in general: PBMCs, B-cell-depleted T cells, or T cells provided the cDNA or gDNA that made up the material.

Germline CDR1 and CDR2: SGHVS and FQNEAQ. Trimming cost V 5 bases and J 0 bases; bases outside gene matches: 5. The CDR3 is 16 residues long. Per the original methods: Nucleated cell number was recorded as an estimate derived from reference gene primer amplification. This table comes from immunoSEQ multiplex PCR, and its TCRdb copy is limited to in-frame clones, with some not included. For V, J and clone size, that table is used; D and trimming come from the DNA. The repertoire holds 150,000 or so clones, with around 89% as singletons. The rearrangement joins TRBV7-8 to TRBJ1-5, with 9 positions matching TRBD1. The receptor was derived from a man between 60 and 75 years old with active or convalescent COVID-19. The sequencing sample was made of peripheral blood. CDR3 DNA: TGTGCCAGCAGCATCGGGACAGGGATTAGCAATCAGCCCCAGCATTTT. It translates to CASSIGTGISNQPQHF.